This entry lists 18 T cell receptor beta chains sequenced from one sample in a study of Ad26.COV2.S vaccination and SARS-CoV-2 variants (dated by TCRdb to the early 2020s). Per the publication, the time point label means: individuals recovered from natural SARS-CoV-2 infection. The library was built by means of the immunoSEQ multiplex PCR assay. TCRdb provides this immuneACCESS table in a form limited to in-frame rearrangements. Some clones are lacking; in checked studies, under half of them reflect an unresolved V gene, and why the rest are absent is not known. The sample yields around 370,000 clones; about 91% were counted once. The ten most abundant clones make up roughly 3.9% of the sample. The source material was peripheral blood, sampled after recovery from COVID-19. The receptors were sampled from a human donor who had recovered from COVID-19.

The chain is built from TRBV11-3 and TRBJ2-1; 8 nucleotides align to TRBD2. The CDR3 contains 14 residues. The V segment lost 3 bases and the J segment 4 bases; nucleotides outside the gene matches: 2. The germline V gene encodes CDR1 SGHNT and CDR2 YENEEA. The CDR3 DNA reads TGTGCCAGCAGCTTTAGCGGGGAGTACAATGAGCAGTTCTTC. Residues: CASSFSGEYNEQFF.

Remarks on this clone: Other DNA sequences of this sample code for an identical CDR3. This chain uses TRBV6-2 or TRBV6-3 with TRBJ2-7; D remains unclear. Per germline, CDR1 MNHEY and CDR2 SVGEGT. This CDR3 contains 12 residues. Trimming stripped 4 bases from V and 0 bases from J, with 4 bases between. For the CDR3, the DNA is TGTGCCAGCAGTTCCAGCTCCTACGAGCAGTACTTC. Translation: CASSSSSYEQYF.

This clone was recorded once. This sequence joins TRBV9 and TRBJ1-1; TRBD1 matches at 7 bases. Germline CDR1 SGDLS, CDR2 YYNGEE. The CDR3 length is 16 residues. J lost 1 base, V lost 0 bases, and 6 bases had no gene match. The CDR3 DNA reads TGTGCCAGCAGCGTAGCATCCAGGGGGGGGAACACTGAAGCTTTCTTT. Its protein is CASSVASRGGNTEAFF.

The J gene is TRBJ1-3, the V gene TRBV7-9, with TRBD1 matching 10 bases. The CDR3 is made up of 16 amino acids. With 4 bases clipped from V and 4 bases from J, the junction kept 7 bases outside the gene matches. The V gene's germline CDR1 is SEHNR and CDR2 FQNEAQ (reference sequence). The DNA of the CDR3 is TGTGCCAGCAGCTCCCCTCGGGACAGGGGAGGAAACACCATATATTTT. Protein: CASSSPRDRGGNTIYF.

This clone showed up just once. The rearrangement joins TRBV9 to TRBJ2-3; TRBD2 matches 9 bases. Germline lookup yields CDR1 SGDLS and CDR2 YYNGEE. This CDR3 comprises 16 residues. V lost 0 bases to trimming and J lost 2 bases; unmatched junction nucleotides: 4. The CDR3 sequence: CASSVGPSGVTDTQYF. DNA of the CDR3: TGTGCCAGCAGCGTAGGACCTAGCGGGGTCACAGATACGCAGTATTTT.

The V and J genes are TRBV7-9 and TRBJ2-7; no reliable D call. V lost 6 bases and J 2 bases, leaving 14 bases between the germline ends. Germline values: CDR1 SEHNR, CDR2 FQNEAQ (reference sequence). This CDR3 comprises 14 residues. Written as DNA, the CDR3 is TGTGCCAGCAGTCCCGGCAGTATAGCCTACGAGCAGTACTTC. It is translated as CASSPGSIAYEQYF.

This chain uses TRBV5-4 with TRBJ2-5; D might be TRBD1 or TRBD2, each matching 5 bases. Per germline, CDR1 SGHNT and CDR2 YYREEE (reference sequence). CDR3 length equals 15 residues. V dropped 4 bases and J dropped 5 bases, with 18 bases sitting between them. The CDR3 here is CASSPGSGRRETQYF. Here the CDR3 DNA reads TGTGCCAGCAGCCCCGGCTCGGGGCGCCGGGAGACCCAGTACTTC.

This sequence joins TRBV10-2 and TRBJ1-4; the D is unclear. The CDR3 is 14 residues long. CDR1 and CDR2 from the germline V gene are WSHSY and SAAADI. V was shortened by 5 bases and J by 0 bases, with 7 bases between the two germline ends. The DNA for the CDR3 is TGCGCCAGCAGTATAAGGGCAACTAATGAAAAACTGTTTTTT. Translation: CASSIRATNEKLFF.

In this sample, this clone turned up once. This sequence joins TRBV9 and TRBJ2-3; 8 bases are shared with TRBD2. The germline gives CDR1 SGDLS, CDR2 YYNGEE. V was clipped by 0 bases and J by 3 bases; unmatched bases: 6. This CDR3 has 16 residues. As DNA, the CDR3 is TGTGCCAGCAGCGTAGTGTCGGGGGGGAATACAGATACGCAGTATTTT. Residues: CASSVVSGGNTDTQYF.

The chain joins TRBV27 to TRBJ2-3; possibly TRBD2 for D (5 bases). Germline CDR1 and CDR2: MNHEY and SMNVEV (reference sequence). The V and J ends lost 2 bases and 5 bases respectively, with 11 bases between them. CDR3 length equals 14 residues. The CDR3 DNA is TGTGCCAGCAGTTTAGTAGTGGAGGAAGATACGCAGTATTTT. Its translation: CASSLVVEEDTQYF.

V and J are TRBV9 and TRBJ2-3; 11 bases are a match to TRBD2. Germline trimming cut 1 base from V and 2 bases from J; bases unmatched to any gene: 3. CDR1 is SGDLS, CDR2 YYNGEE, per germline. CDR3 length: 16 residues. The CDR3: CASSVSSGGNTDTQYF. Here the CDR3 DNA reads TGTGCCAGCAGCGTATCTAGCGGGGGGAACACAGATACGCAGTATTTT.

This clone showed up just once. The chain links TRBV11-2 to TRBJ1-1; weak D call: TRBD1 (6 bases). The CDR3 extends over 15 amino acids. CDR1 SGHAT and CDR2 FQNNGV come from the germline V gene. Deletions cut 4 bases from V and 2 bases from J, with 14 bases between. The CDR3 DNA is TGTGCCAGCAGCTCGAGACAGGCAGGAAACACTGAAGCTTTCTTT. It yields the protein CASSSRQAGNTEAFF.

This clone was seen only once. The chain employs TRBV5-1 and TRBJ1-1; D is uncertain. Deletions cut 5 bases from V and 2 bases from J, with 13 bases between. The germline gives CDR1 SGHRS, CDR2 YFSETQ. The CDR3 contains 14 residues. This chain's CDR3 is CASREADHNTEAFF. As DNA, the CDR3 is TGCGCCAGCAGGGAGGCAGACCACAACACTGAAGCTTTCTTT.

The chain has TRBV4-1 and TRBJ2-7, with 8 bases fitting TRBD2. CDR1 and CDR2 (germline): MGHRA, YSYEKL. The V segment lost 2 bases and the J segment 2 bases; nucleotides outside the gene matches: 5. This CDR3 has 15 amino acids. CDR3 loop: CASSQQTGGPYEQYF. Here the CDR3 DNA reads TGCGCCAGCAGCCAACAGACGGGGGGGCCCTACGAGCAGTACTTC.

The count of this clone is one. The V call is TRBV5-6, the J call TRBJ1-1; possible D gene TRBD1, 6 bases. V was shortened by 4 bases and J by 8 bases, with 15 bases between the two germline ends. The CDR3 loop spans 13 amino acids. Per the germline V gene, CDR1 is SGHDT and CDR2 is YYEEEE. CDR3 region: CASSGGTRPEAFF. The CDR3 nucleotides are TGTGCCAGCAGCGGGGGGACAAGGCCCGAAGCTTTCTTT.

With respect to this clone: The junction departs from the called germline gene at one end, perhaps through a read error. The chain recombines TRBV7-9 with TRBJ1-4; 7 bases agree with TRBD1. CDR1 is SEHNR and CDR2 is FQNEAQ in the germline V gene (reference sequence). There are 16 residues in the CDR3. CDR3 in DNA: TGTGCCAGCAGCCTAGCCGACAGGGCGGGTTGGGAAAAACTGTTTTTT. Its protein product is CASSLADRAGWEKLFF.

This chain uses TRBV27 with TRBJ1-2; D is possibly TRBD1 (5 bases). V lost 5 bases, J lost 1 base, and 14 bases lay in between. CDR3 size: 15 residues. CDR1 is MNHEY and CDR2 is SMNVEV in the germline V gene (reference sequence). Written as DNA, the CDR3 is TGTGCCAGCAGTCCGGCGGGGGGGATTAACTATGGCTACACCTTC. Translating it yields CASSPAGGINYGYTF.

V and J are TRBV3-1 (or the pseudogene TRBV3-2) and TRBJ2-7, with TRBD1 identical over 7 bases. V was clipped by 2 bases and J by 5 bases; unmatched bases: 3. This CDR3 spans 13 amino acids. CDR1 LGHDT and CDR2 YNNKEL come from the germline V gene (reference sequence). The CDR3: CASSQPDRDEQYF. CDR3 bases: TGTGCCAGCAGCCAACCCGACAGGGACGAGCAGTACTTC.